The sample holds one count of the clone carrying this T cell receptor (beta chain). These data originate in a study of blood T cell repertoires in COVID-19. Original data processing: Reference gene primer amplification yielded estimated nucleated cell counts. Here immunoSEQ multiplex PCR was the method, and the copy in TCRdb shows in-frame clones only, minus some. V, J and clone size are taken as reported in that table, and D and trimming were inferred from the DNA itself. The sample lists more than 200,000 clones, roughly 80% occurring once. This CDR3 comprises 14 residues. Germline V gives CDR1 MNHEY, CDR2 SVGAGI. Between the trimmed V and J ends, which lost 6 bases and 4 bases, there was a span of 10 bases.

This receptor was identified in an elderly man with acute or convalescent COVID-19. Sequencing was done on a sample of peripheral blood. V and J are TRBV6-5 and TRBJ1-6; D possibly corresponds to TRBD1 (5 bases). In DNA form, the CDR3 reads TGTGCCAGCAGCCCAGGGCCATATAATTCACCCCTCCACTTT. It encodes CASSPGPYNSPLHF.